The 27 T cell receptor beta chains below all came from one sample that was sequenced in a study of cytomegalovirus exposure and HLA in healthy donors. Use of 60 Vbeta and 13 Jbeta primers characterized the PCR. Using immunoSEQ multiplex PCR, the repertoire was profiled, and TCRdb retains in-frame clones only, with some absent. The sample includes roughly 100,000 clones, about 80% of them seen just once. The sample consisted of PBMCs. These TCRs come from a man in his sixties in good health and CMV-seropositive.

The DNA for the CDR3 is TGCGCCAGCAGCGGAGGGCCTAGCACAGATACGCAGTATTTT. Encoded protein: CASSGGPSTDTQYF. The chain couples TRBV5-1 to TRBJ2-3; TRBD2 might be the D (6 bases). Germline loops: CDR1 SGHRS, CDR2 YFSETQ. This CDR3 is 14 amino acids long. V lost 4 bases to trimming and J lost 0 bases, with 9 bases between them.

Only a few counts were recorded for this clone. The chain joins TRBV11-3 to TRBJ2-2; D is uncertain. V was shortened by 6 bases and J by 7 bases, with 15 bases between the two germline ends. Germline CDR1 is SGHNT and CDR2 is YENEEA. The CDR3 loop spans 14 amino acids. The CDR3 here is CASSKMAGSGELFF. CDR3 DNA sequence: TGTGCCAGCAGTAAGATGGCAGGAAGCGGGGAGCTGTTTTTT. The whole variable domain, filled in from reference TRBV11-3 and TRBJ2-2, reads EAGVVQSPRYKIIEKKQPVAFWCNPISGHNTLYWYLQNLGQGPELLIRYENEEAVDDSQLPKDRFSAERLKGVDSTLKIQPAELGDSAVYLCASSKMAGSGELFFGEGSRLTVL.

J is TRBJ1-5 and V is TRBV6-1; TRBD1 matches 7 bases. Looked up from germline, CDR1 is MNHNS and CDR2 is SASEGT. The CDR3 runs 16 residues. The J segment lost 4 bases and the V segment lost 2 bases, leaving 8 bases of the junction unmatched. The CDR3 DNA is TGTGCCAGCAGTGAATACAGGGGCACGGGGAATCAGCCCCAGCATTTT. This gives the protein CASSEYRGTGNQPQHF.

The V and J genes are TRBV7-2 and TRBJ1-5; the match to TRBD1 covers 7 bases. Trimming cost V 3 bases and J 7 bases; bases outside gene matches: 6. The CDR3 runs 14 residues. Germline CDR1 SGHTA, CDR2 FQGNSA. Here the CDR3 DNA reads TGTGCCAGCAGCTTTCAGGGGGTTGGACAGCCCCAGCATTTT. Translating it yields CASSFQGVGQPQHF. The full variable domain, with the rest looked up from reference TRBV7-2 and TRBJ1-5, is GAGVSQSPSNKVTEKGKDVELRCDPISGHTALYWYRQSLGQGLEFLIYFQGNSAPDKSGLPSDRFSAERTGGSVSTLTIQRTQQEDSAVYLCASSFQGVGQPQHFGDGTRLSIL.

A few counts support this clone. The rearrangement joins TRBV19 to TRBJ2-1; TRBD2 agrees at 12 bases. V trimming: 10 bases; J trimming: 6 bases; junction bases outside the gene matches: 25. The CDR3 totals 20 residues. Germline V lookup: CDR1 LNHDA, CDR2 SQIVND (reference sequence). CDR3: CATGQNLAGGPVGRSNEQFF. The DNA of the CDR3 is TGTGCCACCGGACAGAACCTAGCGGGGGGGCCTGTAGGTCGTTCCAATGAGCAGTTCTTC.

This clone was counted only a few times. V usage is TRBV7-9 and J usage is TRBJ1-2; the D is unclear. The CDR3 is made up of 13 amino acids. Trimming took 8 bases from V and 8 from J, leaving 18 bases between them. Germline V gene sequence: CDR1 SEHNR, CDR2 FQNEAQ (reference sequence). CDR3 protein: CASFGVTGEGYTF. The CDR3, as DNA: TGTGCCAGCTTCGGGGTTACGGGCGAAGGCTACACCTTC.

The CDR3 region is CASSMTAGNGYTF. DNA for the CDR3: TGTGCCAGTAGTATGACGGCAGGGAATGGCTACACCTTC. The rearrangement joins TRBV19 to TRBJ1-2, with TRBD1 as a possible D gene (5 bases). Germline lookup yields CDR1 LNHDA and CDR2 SQIVND (reference sequence). The CDR3 is 13 residues long. Deletions cut 3 bases from V and 6 bases from J, with 11 bases between.

The CDR3 loop is CASFKVDSRKLFF. CDR3 nucleotide sequence: TGTGCCAGTTTCAAGGTTGACAGCCGAAAACTGTTTTTT. The rearrangement links TRBV19 to TRBJ1-4; perhaps TRBD1 as D (5 bases). Trimming shortened V by 8 bases and J by 10 bases, and 17 bases separated the two germline ends. Germline V gene data show CDR1 as LNHDA and CDR2 as SQIVND (reference sequence). The length of the CDR3 is 13 residues.

The chain employs TRBV11-3 and TRBJ2-7; tentatively, D is TRBD1 (6 bases). Germline V gene data show CDR1 as SGHNT and CDR2 as YENEEA. This CDR3 has 17 residues. V gave up 4 bases and J gave up 1 base, with 20 bases separating them. The CDR3: CASSCSGTPHSSYEQYF. The CDR3 DNA reads TGTGCCAGCAGCTGTTCCGGGACACCCCATTCATCCTACGAGCAGTACTTC.

The chain combines TRBV28 with TRBJ2-2, with TRBD1 identical over 9 bases. V trimming: 6 bases; J trimming: 3 bases; junction bases outside the gene matches: 11. CDR1 MDHEN and CDR2 SYDVKM come from the germline V gene. CDR3 length equals 17 residues. Here the CDR3 DNA reads TGTGCCAGCAGCCGCCCCCCACAGGGGGCGGACACCGGGGAGCTGTTTTTT. The encoded protein is CASSRPPQGADTGELFF.

On this clone itself: A junction boundary mismatches the germline segment, possibly from a read error. The genes are TRBV7-9 and TRBJ1-2; 7 nucleotides match TRBD1. CDR1 and CDR2 (germline): SEHNR, FQNEAQ (reference sequence). This CDR3 comprises 12 residues. The CDR3 sequence is CSSSPTGDGYTF. Written as DNA, the CDR3 is TGTTCCAGCAGTCCTACAGGGGATGGCTACACCTTC.

This clone was picked up a small number of times. The CDR3 DNA sequence: TGTGCCAGCAGCCCCCCGGGACAGGGGAAAACCGGGGAGCTGTTTTTT. This encodes CASSPPGQGKTGELFF. The rearrangement uses TRBV6-6 and TRBJ2-2; 10 bases agree with TRBD1. Trimming took 6 bases from V and 5 from J; bases not matched to a gene: 9. The germline V gene encodes CDR1 MNHNY and CDR2 SVGAGI (reference sequence). This CDR3 contains 16 residues.

The V call is TRBV18, the J call TRBJ2-5; D uncertain. Trimming took off 2 bases at V and 5 bases at J, with 12 bases between the two ends. The CDR3 is 14 residues long. Germline V gives CDR1 KGHSH, CDR2 LQKENI. The CDR3 DNA reads as TGTGCCAGCTCACCAAGTGAACTTTCGGAGACCCAGTACTTC. It codes for CASSPSELSETQYF. Based on the CDR3 plus reference TRBV18 and TRBJ2-5, the full variable domain is NAGVMQNPRHLVRRRGQEARLRCSPMKGHSHVYWYRQLPEEGLKFMVYLQKENIIDESGMPKERFSAEFPKEGPSILRIQQVVRGDSAAYFCASSPSELSETQYFGPGTRLLVL.

The chain has TRBV7-6 and TRBJ2-1; D is uncertain. Germline V gene sequence: CDR1 SGHVS, CDR2 FNYEAQ. With 4 bases removed from V and 4 bases from J, the gap between germline ends came to 5 bases. The CDR3 is made up of 12 amino acids. The CDR3 region has the DNA TGTGCCAGCAGCTCCCTTTACAATGAGCAGTTCTTC. This codes for CASSSLYNEQFF.

This chain uses TRBV2 with TRBJ1-5; possibly TRBD1 for D (5 bases). The V gene lost 9 bases and the J gene lost 4 bases, with 19 bases spanning the gap. The CDR3 has 15 amino acids. The germline gives CDR1 SNHLY, CDR2 FYNNEI. The CDR3 spells CASGGGGGRNQPQHF. The DNA for the CDR3 is TGTGCCAGTGGGGGTGGGGGGGGAAGGAATCAGCCCCAGCATTTT.

The chain couples TRBV6-1 to TRBJ2-1; 10 positions agree with TRBD1. This CDR3 is 14 amino acids long. From germline, CDR1 is MNHNS and CDR2 SASEGT. V gave up 1 base and J gave up 9 bases; unmatched junction bases: 3. The CDR3 DNA reads TGTGCCAGCAGTGAAGGACAGGGGGCGCGTGAGCAGTTCTTC. Amino acid sequence: CASSEGQGAREQFF.

This clone was observed once. The chain combines TRBV10-3 with TRBJ2-5; 8 nucleotides agree with TRBD2. The germline V gene has CDR1 ENHRY and CDR2 SYGVKD. CDR3 length: 14 amino acids. Trimming cost V 2 bases and J 5 bases; bases outside gene matches: 4. The CDR3 nucleotides read TGTGCCATCAGTGAGCGGGGGGGCGAGGAGACCCAGTACTTC. This encodes CAISERGGEETQYF.

The chain links TRBV19 to TRBJ2-5, with 11 positions matching TRBD1. This CDR3 has 14 amino acids. V dropped 7 bases and J dropped 4; count of bases not matched to a gene: 5. Germline V CDR1 and CDR2: LNHDA, SQIVND (reference sequence). The CDR3 region has the DNA TGTGCCAGTAAAGGACAGGGGGCAGCAGAGACCCAGTACTTC. This sequence encodes CASKGQGAAETQYF.

The V and J genes are TRBV5-1 and TRBJ2-1; D is ambiguous. CDR1 and CDR2 from the germline V gene are SGHRS and YFSETQ. With 0 bases removed from V and 7 bases from J, the gap between germline ends came to 8 bases. The CDR3 length is 13 residues. The CDR3, as DNA: TGCGCCAGCAGCTTGGAACGGTTGAATGAGCAGTTCTTC. Amino acids: CASSLERLNEQFF.

The rearrangement joins TRBV7-3 to TRBJ2-5; the D gene is possibly TRBD2 (6 bases). This CDR3 has 14 residues. Germline CDR1 is SGHTA and CDR2 is FQGTGA. Trimming left V 5 bases short and J 4 bases short, with 14 bases between. In DNA form, the CDR3 reads TGTGCCAGCAGCGAGACTAGAGGCGCAGAGACCCAGTACTTC. This encodes CASSETRGAETQYF.

This clone was detected only once. The chain has TRBV7-8 and TRBJ2-3, with TRBD1 as a possible D gene (6 bases). This CDR3 is built from 14 residues. V lost 5 bases, J lost 2 bases, and 11 bases lay in between. Germline V gene data show CDR1 as SGHVS and CDR2 as FQNEAQ. CDR3 coding DNA: TGTGCCAGCAGCCCACAGGGACCCACAGATACGCAGTATTTT. Its protein product is CASSPQGPTDTQYF.

The gene calls are TRBV19 and TRBJ1-2; TRBD1 matches 7 bases. This CDR3 has 12 amino acids. The ends lost 5 bases at V and 5 bases at J; junction bases unmatched: 2. Germline CDR1 reads LNHDA; CDR2 reads SQIVND (reference sequence). CDR3 nucleotide sequence: TGTGCCAGTAGTGAGACAGGGTATGGCTACACCTTC. Its protein is CASSETGYGYTF.

Notes on this clone: Compared with germline, one end of the junction differs, possibly owing to a read error. V is TRBV7-9 and J is TRBJ1-2; TRBD1 aligns across 8 bases. The V gene's germline CDR1 is SEHNR and CDR2 FQNEAQ (reference sequence). CDR3 length equals 17 residues. CDR3 sequence: CSSSLGTGSPANYGYTF. The CDR3 DNA reads as TGTTCCAGCAGCTTAGGGACAGGTTCGCCCGCTAACTATGGCTACACCTTC.

The chain recombines TRBV5-4 with TRBJ2-7; D remains unclear. V lost 7 bases and J 1 base, leaving 6 bases between the germline ends. The CDR3 covers 11 residues. CDR1 SGHNT and CDR2 YYREEE come from the germline V gene (reference sequence). In DNA, the CDR3 is TGTGCCAGCGCGGATTCCTACGAGCAGTACTTC. Amino acid sequence: CASADSYEQYF.

The chain uses TRBV5-1 and TRBJ2-7; D unclear. Germline CDR1 is SGHRS and CDR2 is YFSETQ. The CDR3 runs 15 residues. V was trimmed by 4 bases and J by 0 bases, leaving 14 bases between them. CDR3 in amino acids: CASSTDPTSSYEQYF. In DNA form, the CDR3 reads TGCGCCAGCAGCACAGATCCTACGAGCTCCTACGAGCAGTACTTC.

The rearrangement uses TRBV5-1 and TRBJ2-6; 8 bases fit TRBD1. The germline gives CDR1 SGHRS, CDR2 YFSETQ. The V segment lost 2 bases and the J segment 0 bases; nucleotides outside the gene matches: 4. This CDR3 region has 17 residues. The DNA of the CDR3 is TGCGCCAGCAGCTTTGGGACAGGTATCTCTGGGGCCAACGTCCTGACTTTC. Amino acids: CASSFGTGISGANVLTF.

The CDR3 coding sequence is TGTGCCACCAGCAGAGACAGGGGCTCCTACGAGCAGTACTTC. Amino acid sequence: CATSRDRGSYEQYF. The chain joins TRBV15 to TRBJ2-7, with D possibly being TRBD1 (6 bases). Germline V lookup: CDR1 LNHNV, CDR2 YYDKDF (reference sequence). Trimming removed 0 bases from V and 0 bases from J, with 6 bases in between. The length of the CDR3 is 14 residues.